The 18 T cell receptor beta chains below come from one sample, sequenced in a study of blood T cell repertoires in COVID-19. Assay used: immunoSEQ multiplex PCR; TCRdb lists only in-frame clones, some missing. The sample shows some 390,000 clones, 87% of them seen only once. The sequencing sample was made of peripheral blood. Every receptor here comes from a woman in her sixties or seventies with COVID-19, enrolled during active disease.

This clone was recorded once. The V call is TRBV15, the J call TRBJ1-5, with TRBD1 matching over 7 bases. V gave up 1 base and J gave up 3 bases; unmatched junction bases: 15. The CDR3 covers 19 residues. Germline V gives CDR1 LNHNV, CDR2 YYDKDF (reference sequence). The CDR3 reads CATSRVKVGRDSYNQPQHF. The CDR3 DNA follows: TGTGCCACCAGCAGAGTAAAAGTCGGAAGGGACAGTTACAATCAGCCCCAGCATTTT.

The gene calls are TRBV28 and TRBJ2-7; 9 nucleotides line up with TRBD1. The V segment lost 10 bases and the J segment 3 bases; nucleotides outside the gene matches: 7. CDR3 length: 13 amino acids. CDR1 MDHEN and CDR2 SYDVKM come from the germline V gene. In DNA, the CDR3 is TGTGCCACCCGAGGGACAGGGAGCTACGAGCAGTACTTC. The encoded protein is CATRGTGSYEQYF.

The rearrangement joins TRBV9 to TRBJ2-3; weak D call: TRBD2 (6 bases). Germline V gene sequence: CDR1 SGDLS, CDR2 YYNGEE. V was pared by 2 bases and J by 6 bases, with 10 bases between. This CDR3 has 13 residues. CDR3 in amino acids: CASSVTTRDTQYF. The CDR3 DNA reads TGTGCCAGCAGCGTCACGACTAGGGATACGCAGTATTTT.

As concerns this clone: Mismatch with germline at one junction end may stem from a read error. The chain recombines TRBV7-7 with TRBJ1-4, with 8 bases fitting TRBD1. The CDR3 sequence is 15 residues long. In germline, CDR1 is SSHAT, CDR2 FNYEAQ (reference sequence). Here the CDR3 reads CASSLLTGGDEKLFF. DNA for the CDR3: TGTGCTAGCAGCCTCTTAACAGGGGGGGATGAAAAACTGTTTTTT. Full variable domain (missing parts from reference TRBV7-7 and TRBJ1-4): GAGVSQSPRYKVTKRGQDVTLRCDPISSHATLYWYQQALGQGPEFLTYFNYEAQPDKSGLPSDRFSAERPEGSISTLTIQRTEQRDSAMYRCASSLLTGGDEKLFFGSGTQLSVL.

The chain links TRBV19 to TRBJ2-7; maybe TRBD2 (5 bases). In germline, CDR1 is LNHDA, CDR2 SQIVND (reference sequence). CDR3 length: 15 residues. The V end was cut by 5 bases, the J end by 0 bases, with 14 bases between. The CDR3 here is CASSVVDSSSYEQYF. CDR3 nucleotides: TGTGCCAGTAGTGTCGTGGACTCGAGCTCCTACGAGCAGTACTTC.

This rearrangement joins TRBV7-9 to TRBJ2-3; weak D call: TRBD2 (5 bases). V was clipped by 6 bases and J by 6 bases, with 10 bases between them. CDR3 length equals 12 residues. The germline CDR1 and CDR2 sequences are SEHNR and FQNEAQ (reference sequence). Here the CDR3 DNA reads TGTGCCAGCAGTCTTCAGCGGGATACGCAGTATTTT. It translates to CASSLQRDTQYF.

The chain carries TRBV6-1 and TRBJ1-2; 7 nucleotides match TRBD1. The CDR3 consists of 15 residues. CDR1 is MNHNS, CDR2 SASEGT, per germline. Trimming at V came to 3 bases and at J to 5 bases, leaving 9 bases not matched to a gene. CDR3 bases: TGTGCCAGCAGTGACCGGGACAGTGGGTGGTATGGCTACACCTTC. Residues: CASSDRDSGWYGYTF.

The gene calls are TRBV19 and TRBJ2-1; D may be TRBD1 (5 bases). Trimming took 1 base from V and 0 from J, leaving 10 bases between them. This CDR3 region has 16 residues. Germline V gene sequence: CDR1 LNHDA, CDR2 SQIVND (reference sequence). The CDR3 spells CASSIAAQGSYNEQFF. DNA of the CDR3: TGTGCCAGTAGTATAGCTGCTCAGGGCTCCTACAATGAGCAGTTCTTC.

The J gene is TRBJ2-5, the V gene TRBV6-1; TRBD1 aligns across 10 bases. Germline V gene sequence: CDR1 MNHNS, CDR2 SASEGT. Trimming took 2 bases from V and 4 from J; bases not matched to a gene: 7. The CDR3 is 16 amino acids. The CDR3 spells CASSEFWDRGGETQYF. CDR3 in DNA: TGTGCCAGCAGTGAATTCTGGGACAGGGGAGGAGAGACCCAGTACTTC.

The chain employs TRBV9 and TRBJ2-3; 9 bases are a match to TRBD2. Losses at the gene ends were 0 bases for V and 0 bases for J; bases not matched to a gene: 8. This CDR3 contains 18 residues. Per germline, CDR1 SGDLS and CDR2 YYNGEE. CDR3 nucleotides: TGTGCCAGCAGCGTAGACGGTAGCGGGGGCGCGAGCACAGATACGCAGTATTTT. Encoded protein: CASSVDGSGGASTDTQYF.

This chain's CDR3 is CASGTRTGKTGELFF. Written as DNA, the CDR3 is TGTGCCAGCGGGACAAGGACAGGGAAGACCGGGGAGCTGTTTTTT. The chain has TRBV6-6 and TRBJ2-2; TRBD1 matches at 8 bases. CDR3 size: 15 residues. The germline V gene has CDR1 MNHNY and CDR2 SVGAGI (reference sequence). V lost 8 bases, J lost 5 bases, and 10 bases stayed unmatched.

The rearrangement links TRBV11-3 to TRBJ2-1, with 11 nucleotides matching TRBD2. The CDR3 sequence is 15 residues long. V trimming: 5 bases; J trimming: 1 base; junction bases outside the gene matches: 1. Germline CDR1 is SGHNT and CDR2 is YENEEA. CDR3 nucleotide sequence: TGTGCCAGCAGCCCTAGCGGGGGGTCCTACAATGAGCAGTTCTTC. Translated: CASSPSGGSYNEQFF. The variable domain in full, completed from reference TRBV11-3 and TRBJ2-1, reads EAGVVQSPRYKIIEKKQPVAFWCNPISGHNTLYWYLQNLGQGPELLIRYENEEAVDDSQLPKDRFSAERLKGVDSTLKIQPAELGDSAVYLCASSPSGGSYNEQFFGPGTRLTVL.

The chain combines TRBV29-1 with TRBJ1-2; D is ambiguous. The V gene's germline CDR1 is SQVTM and CDR2 ANQGSEA. V lost 2 bases and J lost 2, with 12 bases in between. CDR3 size: 14 residues. Here the CDR3 reads CSVESYLLNYGYTF. For the CDR3, the DNA is TGCAGCGTTGAATCCTACTTACTAAACTATGGCTACACCTTC.

The chain couples TRBV1 to TRBJ2-3; the DNA was not used to check the table's D call, TRBD2. TRBV1 is shown as a pseudogene. The length of the CDR3 is 17 residues. The CDR3 DNA sequence: TGCACCAGCAGCCTAACTAGCGGGGGCTGCCCCCTAGATACGCAGTATTTT. It specifies CTSSLTSGGCPLDTQYF.

The V call is TRBV18, the J call TRBJ2-6; TRBD1 is a possible D gene (6 bases). The CDR3 is 17 amino acids. Germline-derived CDR1 and CDR2 are KGHSH and LQKENI. V was shortened by 3 bases and J by 0 bases, with 12 bases between the two germline ends. The CDR3 nucleotides read TGTGCCAGCTCACCCGTGGGGGCTTCCTCTGGGGCCAACGTCCTGACTTTC. Its protein product is CASSPVGASSGANVLTF.

This clone turned up a few times. The genes are TRBV7-9 and TRBJ1-6, with D tentatively TRBD1 (6 bases). Germline CDR1 SEHNR, CDR2 FQNEAQ (reference sequence). The CDR3 has 14 residues. With 5 bases removed from V and 7 bases from J, the gap between germline ends came to 12 bases. CDR3 sequence: CASSDRQVNSPLHF. CDR3 coding DNA: TGTGCCAGCAGCGACAGACAGGTCAATTCACCCCTCCACTTT.

J is TRBJ2-7 and V is TRBV5-1; D uncertain. This CDR3 spans 15 amino acids. Trimming pared 0 bases from V and 0 bases from J, leaving 10 bases between. Germline CDR1 and CDR2: SGHRS and YFSETQ. The CDR3 nucleotides read TGCGCCAGCAGCTTGGGGCAGTCAAACTCCTACGAGCAGTACTTC. Its protein product is CASSLGQSNSYEQYF.

This clone was observed once. Other DNA sequences in this sample translate to the same CDR3. The genes are TRBV3-1 (or the pseudogene TRBV3-2) and TRBJ1-2; D unclear. V lost 4 bases to trimming and J lost 4 bases, with 10 bases between them. This CDR3 is built from 13 residues. In germline, CDR1 is LGHDT, CDR2 YNNKEL (reference sequence). The CDR3 loop reads CASSPPGLYGYTF. For the CDR3, the DNA is TGTGCCAGCAGCCCCCCGGGTCTCTATGGCTACACCTTC.